Listed below are T cell receptor beta chains from one sample, sequenced in a study of radiotherapy plus CTLA-4 blockade in lung cancer. TCRdb's table, derived via immunoSEQ multiplex PCR, lists solely in-frame clones and lacks some. Here the sample spans over 80,000 clones, roughly 80% being singletons. This sample comprised peripheral blood, obtained from a patient treated with radiotherapy plus ipilimumab. These receptors originate from a human donor with non-small cell lung cancer who had stable disease on radiotherapy plus ipilimumab. Both conserved end residues are part of each CDR3. The D gene is left open where the match is weak. The size of a clone is reported for some rows only, either as once, few or many, or as a class for expanded clones.

V gene	clone size	D gene	J gene	CDR3 DNA	CDR3 protein
TRBV29-1	NA	TRBD1	TRBJ2-7	TGCAGCTTCACCGGGACAGGGGGCGCAGGGCAGTACTTC	CSFTGTGGAGQYF
TRBV5-1	NA	TRBD2	TRBJ2-1	TGCGCCAGCAGCTTCTTGCGGGAGGGCGGGCGTGAGCAGTTCTTC	CASSFLREGGREQFF
TRBV25-1	NA	NA	TRBJ1-4	TGTGCCAGCAGGACGGTTAATAATGAAAAACTGTTTTTT	CASRTVNNEKLFF
TRBV11-2	NA	TRBD1	TRBJ2-5	TGTGCCAGCAGCTTAGATGGCAGGGGGCGTGCGGAGACCCAGTACTTC	CASSLDGRGRAETQYF
TRBV6-5	NA	TRBD2	TRBJ2-2	TGTGCCAGCAGTTACCCCTCGGGGGGGAACACCGGGGAGCTGTTTTTT	CASSYPSGGNTGELFF
TRBV2	NA	NA	TRBJ2-3	TGTGCCTTGCAAAATGGTCGGGGATCAGATACGCAGTATTTT	CALQNGRGSDTQYF
TRBV19	NA	TRBD1	TRBJ1-2	TGTGCCACCCTACCTAGGACAGGATTCTATGGCTACACCTTC	CATLPRTGFYGYTF
TRBV7-8	NA	TRBD2	TRBJ2-3	TGTGCCAGCAGCTCCGGTCTAGCGGGAGTCACAGATACGCAGTATTTT	CASSSGLAGVTDTQYF
TRBV6-1	NA	NA	TRBJ1-5	TGTGCCAGCATGGAGTGGGGGAATCAGCCCCAGCATTTT	CASMEWGNQPQHF
TRBV5-4	NA	NA	TRBJ1-4	TGTGCCAGCAGCTTGGCAGGGAGGTGGGAAAAACTGTTTTTT	CASSLAGRWEKLFF
TRBV15	few	NA	TRBJ1-6	TGTGCCACCAGCAGAGACGACAGGAGCAATTCACCCCTCCACTTT	CATSRDDRSNSPLHF
TRBV11-2	NA	NA	TRBJ2-2	TGTGCCAGCAGCTTAGGCGGGGTTGAGCTGTTTTTT	CASSLGGVELFF
TRBV2	NA	NA	TRBJ1-3	TGTGCCAGTGGGACGTCCCGCTCTGGAAACACCATATATTTT	CASGTSRSGNTIYF
TRBV11-2	NA	NA	TRBJ2-5	TGTGCCAGCAGCTTAGTGGCGGGAAACCGGGAGACCCAGTACTTC	CASSLVAGNRETQYF
TRBV19	NA	NA	TRBJ2-7	TGTGCCAGTAGTGACCCCCTTCCCTCCTACGAGCAGTACTTC	CASSDPLPSYEQYF
TRBV6-5	once	NA	TRBJ2-1	TGTGCCAGCAGTAATACCCATGAGCAGTTCTTC	CASSNTHEQFF
TRBV13	NA	TRBD1	TRBJ1-4	TGTGCCACCAACTCGATCACAGGGGGCGTCGAAAAACTGTTTTTT	CATNSITGGVEKLFF
TRBV30	NA	TRBD2	TRBJ2-1	TGTGCCTGGACCGGGGCTAGCGGTTTTTCGGGGGAGCAGTTCTTC	CAWTGASGFSGEQFF
TRBV18	once	NA	TRBJ2-7	TGTGCCAGCTCAGCGAGCTCCTACGAGCAGTACTTC	CASSASSYEQYF
TRBV30	NA	NA	TRBJ2-7	TGTGCCGGGGACAGAGGGACTTACGAGCAGTACTTC	CAGDRGTYEQYF
TRBV4-1	NA	TRBD2	TRBJ2-1	TGCGCCAGCAGCCACCCTGGGACTAGCGGGAGTGGCTCCTACAATGAGCAGTTCTTC	CASSHPGTSGSGSYNEQFF
TRBV5-6	NA	TRBD1	TRBJ1-6	TGTGCCAGCAGCTTGGAGGGGACAGGCAATTCACCCCTCCACTTT	CASSLEGTGNSPLHF
TRBV9	NA	NA	TRBJ1-4	TGTGCCAGCAGCCGGGACTGGTCTAATGAAAAACTGTTTTTT	CASSRDWSNEKLFF
TRBV5-1	NA	NA	TRBJ1-1	TGCGCCAGCAGCTTGGTGAGTTCCTCATCGAACACTGAAGCTTTCTTT	CASSLVSSSSNTEAFF
TRBV19	NA	TRBD2	TRBJ2-7	TGTGCCAGTACCTCACTAGCGGGGGGAACCGAGCAGTACTTC	CASTSLAGGTEQYF
TRBV5-1	NA	NA	TRBJ2-3	TGCGCCAGCAGCTTGGCGGGCACAGATACGCAGTATTTT	CASSLAGTDTQYF
TRBV7-2	few	TRBD2	TRBJ2-7	TGTGCCAGCAGCTACCGGGACTACACCTACGAGCAGTACTTC	CASSYRDYTYEQYF
TRBV7-9	once	TRBD2	TRBJ2-1	TGTGCCAGCAGCTTTAGCGGGAGTTCCTCGCAGTTCTTC	CASSFSGSSSQFF
TRBV28	NA	NA	TRBJ1-5	TGTGCCAGCAGTTACCTCGGGGAGGGAGGGAGTCAGCCCCAGCATTTT	CASSYLGEGGSQPQHF
TRBV7-6	NA	NA	TRBJ1-6	TGTGCCAGCAGCAAGGACAGCCAAAGTTCCTATTCACCCCTCCACTTT	CASSKDSQSSYSPLHF
TRBV7-6	once	TRBD2	TRBJ2-3	TGTGCCAGCAGCTGGGGAGGGATGACGGATACGCAGTATTTT	CASSWGGMTDTQYF
TRBV6-1	NA	NA	TRBJ1-2	TGTGCCAGCAGACTTCCCTCGGGTGGCTACACCTTC	CASRLPSGGYTF
TRBV2	NA	NA	TRBJ2-3	TGTGCCAGCCTCAAGAGGGGCACAGATACGCAGTATTTT	CASLKRGTDTQYF